This record looks at one T cell receptor (beta chain) sequence and its context. These data originate in a study of blood T cell dynamics during melanoma immunotherapy. Sample time point: week 3, after first cycle of checkpoint inhibitor. At 12 weeks after first infusion, RECIST 1.1 defined response for most patients. The CDR3 is 16 amino acids. The germline CDR1 and CDR2 sequences are MNHNS and SASEGT. Trimming took 1 base from V and 6 from J; bases not matched to a gene: 3. Repertoires were generated with immunoSEQ multiplex PCR, while TCRdb's copy carries only in-frame clones and drops some. The table lists 5,500 to 9,000 clones, roughly four fifths of them singletons.

This clonotype was sampled from a human donor with melanoma. The V call is TRBV6-1, the J call TRBJ1-6; 10 nucleotides match TRBD1. The sample in question was blood, obtained from a patient treated with checkpoint blockade. The CDR3 region has the DNA TGTGCCAGCAGTGAAGTATGGGACAGGGGTAATTCACCCCTCCACTTT. The encoded protein is CASSEVWDRGNSPLHF.